Reported below is one TCR beta chain. Antigen unknown. The data belong to a study of shared clonotypes between healthy human individuals. The CDR3 spans 13 residues. V lost 2 bases and J 7 bases, leaving 12 bases between the germline ends. Germline V gene sequence: CDR1 KGHSH, CDR2 LQKENI. Generated by immunoSEQ multiplex PCR, the TCRdb table keeps only in-frame clones and is missing some. The data show some 500,000 clones, roughly three quarters seen once. The study, taken as a whole, reports: Clonotype sharing among donors was expected to depend on sequencing depth.

V and J are TRBV18 and TRBJ2-7, with D perhaps being TRBD1 or TRBD2 (5 bases each). The TCR originated in a woman between 40 and 55 years old in good health. Some clones in this sample may be carry-over from other donors' samples. Sequencing input: PBMCs. This CDR3 reads CASSPGTSSEQYF. The CDR3 nucleotides are TGTGCCAGCTCACCAGGGACGTCTAGTGAGCAGTACTTC.